This is a list of T cell receptor beta chains from one sample in a study of T cell responses to AZD1222 COVID-19 vaccine. Sequencing used immunoSEQ multiplex PCR; TCRdb keeps in-frame clones, though not all of them. The sample yields 150,000 to 200,000 clones, 75% to 90% seen once. Material: peripheral blood, obtained on day 0 of AZD1222 vaccination. Receptor source: an adult in good health. Both conserved end residues are part of each CDR3. The D gene is left open where the match is weak.

TRBJ1-4 | TRBV7-9 | - | CASSLGGQGSREKLFF | TGTGCCAGCAGCTTAGGGGGCCAAGGGTCGCGGGAAAAACTGTTTTTT
TRBJ1-5 | TRBV11-2 | - | CASSLGGASNQPQHF | TGTGCCAGCAGCTTAGGCGGGGCCAGCAATCAGCCCCAGCATTTT
TRBJ1-1 | TRBV7-9 | TRBD1 | CASSVYRTGQTEAFF | TGTGCCAGCAGCGTCTATAGGACAGGGCAGACTGAAGCTTTCTTT
TRBJ2-1 | TRBV25-1 | - | CASSDLRDFSYNEQFF | TGTGCCAGCAGTGACCTCAGGGACTTCTCCTACAATGAGCAGTTCTTC
TRBJ1-1 | TRBV14 | - | CASSPGLINTEAFF | TGTGCCAGCAGCCCGGGACTGATCAACACTGAAGCTTTCTTT
TRBJ1-2 | TRBV6-5 | - | CASSAGRGNYGYTF | TGTGCCAGCTCGGCGGGGAGAGGAAACTATGGCTACACCTTC
TRBJ2-1 | TRBV18 | TRBD2 | CASSPPSSGRNEQFF | TGTGCCAGCTCACCACCCTCTAGCGGGAGGAATGAGCAGTTCTTC
TRBJ1-1 | TRBV28 | - | CASSPQGTLTEAFF | TGTGCCAGCAGTCCTCAGGGCACACTCACTGAAGCTTTCTTT
TRBJ1-4 | TRBV28 | - | CASSKQPVRGKLFF | TGTGCCAGCAGCAAACAGCCCGTTAGAGGAAAACTGTTTTTT
TRBJ2-7 | TRBV6-2/TRBV6-3 | TRBD1 | CASSSGTGPSSYEQYF | TGTGCCAGCAGTTCAGGGACAGGGCCAAGCTCCTACGAGCAGTACTTC
TRBJ2-7 | TRBV6-4 | - | CASSPFFGAEQYF | TGTGCCAGCAGCCCTTTCTTTGGGGCCGAGCAGTACTTC